The 27 T cell receptor beta chains below were found in one sample sequenced in a study of blood T cell repertoires in COVID-19. Generated by immunoSEQ multiplex PCR, the TCRdb table keeps only in-frame clones and is missing some. Of 80,000 to 130,000 clones listed, roughly 90% were seen once; the top ten hold under 7.5%. Sequencing used peripheral blood. The receptors originated from a man between 70 and 80 years old with acute or convalescent COVID-19.

This chain uses TRBV28 with TRBJ1-1; 7 bases agree with TRBD1. With 6 bases clipped from V and 4 bases from J, the junction kept 2 bases outside the gene matches. Germline lookup yields CDR1 MDHEN and CDR2 SYDVKM. This CDR3 is built from 12 residues. This chain's CDR3 is CASRSGGTEAFF. Here the CDR3 DNA reads TGTGCCAGCAGGTCAGGGGGCACTGAAGCTTTCTTT.

The chain joins TRBV11-2 to TRBJ2-1; D gene unclear. Between the trimmed V and J ends, which lost 5 bases and 1 base, there was a span of 9 bases. The CDR3 has 14 residues. The germline gives CDR1 SGHAT, CDR2 FQNNGV. CDR3 in amino acids: CASSPPGSYNEQFF. DNA for the CDR3: TGTGCCAGCAGCCCCCCCGGGTCCTACAATGAGCAGTTCTTC.

The V call is TRBV11-2, the J call TRBJ1-6; maybe TRBD1 (5 bases). CDR1 SGHAT and CDR2 FQNNGV come from the germline V gene. This CDR3 has 14 residues. The germline V and J ends were trimmed by 4 bases and 6 bases, with 10 bases remaining between them. The CDR3, as DNA: TGTGCCAGCAGCTGGACACAGCTTAATTCACCCCTCCACTTT. Amino acids: CASSWTQLNSPLHF.

The CDR3 here is CASTPWGTGNYEQYF. The CDR3 DNA sequence: TGTGCCAGCACCCCGTGGGGGACAGGGAACTACGAGCAGTACTTC. The gene calls are TRBV7-9 and TRBJ2-7; 9 nucleotides line up with TRBD1. After removal of 7 bases from V and 3 bases from J, the junction contained 10 bases not matched to a gene. CDR3 length: 15 amino acids. Germline V gives CDR1 SEHNR, CDR2 FQNEAQ (reference sequence).

This clone appeared once. This sequence joins TRBV5-6 and TRBJ2-2, with TRBD2 identical over 12 bases. Trimming took 4 bases from V and 7 from J; bases not matched to a gene: 11. From germline, CDR1 is SGHDT and CDR2 YYEEEE. The CDR3 sequence is 17 residues long. The CDR3 bases are TGTGCCAGCAGCCGTACCACCCTAGCGGGAGGGATCGGGGAGCTGTTTTTT. This sequence encodes CASSRTTLAGGIGELFF.

J is TRBJ2-7 and V is TRBV5-4, with 7 nucleotides matching TRBD1. CDR1 is SGHNT, CDR2 YYREEE, per germline (reference sequence). The CDR3 consists of 15 residues. J was trimmed by 2 bases and V by 3 bases; bases with no gene match: 8. The CDR3 region is CASSYDREIAYEQYF. The CDR3, as DNA: TGTGCCAGCAGCTATGACAGGGAGATTGCCTACGAGCAGTACTTC.

The CDR3 nucleotides are TGTGCCAGCAGGAACCTTCCGGGACAGGGGCGGAACTATGGCTACACCTTC. Translated, it gives CASRNLPGQGRNYGYTF. This sequence joins TRBV7-9 and TRBJ1-2; 10 positions agree with TRBD1. The CDR3 spans 17 residues. Germline assignment: CDR1 SEHNR and CDR2 FQNEAQ (reference sequence). The V gene end was trimmed by 6 bases and the J gene end by 2 bases; junction bases not matched to a gene: 12.

The J gene is TRBJ2-2, the V gene TRBV5-1; 11 nucleotides match TRBD2. V lost 6 bases, J lost 3 bases, and 4 bases stayed unmatched. The CDR3 sequence is 15 residues long. CDR1 and CDR2 (germline): SGHRS, YFSETQ. The CDR3 DNA follows: TGCGCCAGCACCTTACTAGCGGGAGACACCGGGGAGCTGTTTTTT. Translated, it gives CASTLLAGDTGELFF.

The genes are TRBV2 and TRBJ1-3; 7 bases align to TRBD1. V was clipped by 8 bases and J by 0 bases; unmatched bases: 10. Germline lookup yields CDR1 SNHLY and CDR2 FYNNEI. This CDR3 region has 16 residues. The CDR3 reads CASDRGQTTSGNTIYF. The CDR3 DNA reads TGTGCCAGCGATCGGGGACAGACGACCTCTGGAAACACCATATATTTT.

This clone has more than one count but fewer than ten. The CDR3 DNA reads as TGTGCCAGCTCACCGGGACTAGCGGGAGTGGACGGGGAGCTGTTTTTT. Translated, it gives CASSPGLAGVDGELFF. V gene TRBV18 combines with J gene TRBJ2-2; 14 bases align to TRBD2. V was clipped by 3 bases and J by 7 bases; unmatched bases: 4. Germline CDR1 and CDR2: KGHSH and LQKENI. The CDR3 has 16 amino acids.

The chain couples TRBV27 to TRBJ2-3, with 8 bases that match TRBD1. This CDR3 is 15 amino acids long. Trimming took 5 bases from V and 4 from J; bases not matched to a gene: 8. The germline V gene encodes CDR1 MNHEY and CDR2 SMNVEV (reference sequence). The CDR3 DNA reads TGTGCCAGCAGTCCAGGACAGGGTCGGGCAGATACGCAGTATTTT. As protein: CASSPGQGRADTQYF.

The chain recombines TRBV6-5 with TRBJ2-7; 7 nucleotides agree with TRBD1. Germline CDR1 is MNHEY and CDR2 is SVGAGI. CDR3 length: 14 amino acids. V shed 6 bases, J shed 1 base, and the junction held 6 bases outside the gene matches. The CDR3 is CASSDGTESYEQYF. The CDR3 nucleotides read TGTGCCAGCAGCGACGGGACAGAGTCCTACGAGCAGTACTTC.

This clone was detected once. Sequence at one end of the junction differs from germline and may be a read error. The chain employs TRBV7-8 and TRBJ1-2; D is uncertain. CDR1 is SGHVS, CDR2 FQNEAQ, per germline. The CDR3 spans 14 residues. CDR3 protein: CASSLALDDYGYTF. The CDR3 DNA is TGTGCCAGCAGCTTAGCGCTCGATGACTACGGCTACACCTTC.

The chain has TRBV7-2 and TRBJ1-5; D not resolved. The CDR3 totals 13 residues. Germline CDR1 reads SGHTA; CDR2 reads FQGNSA. The ends were cut back, 5 bases at V and 4 bases at J, with 9 bases in the middle. The CDR3 protein is CASSGLINQPQHF. Written as DNA, the CDR3 is TGTGCCAGCAGCGGGCTAATAAATCAGCCCCAGCATTTT.

This clone was picked up one time. The CDR3 nucleotides are TGTGCCAGCAGGACAGTTTGGAATTCACCCCTCCACTTT. It codes for CASRTVWNSPLHF. V and J are TRBV6-5 and TRBJ1-6; D might be TRBD1 (5 bases). Germline assignment: CDR1 MNHEY and CDR2 SVGAGI. V shed 6 bases and J shed 7 bases, with 10 bases lying between them. The CDR3 runs to 13 residues.

The rearrangement links TRBV6-5 to TRBJ2-1; TRBD2 matches 12 bases. CDR1 MNHEY and CDR2 SVGAGI come from the germline V gene. Trimming cost V 4 bases and J 4 bases; bases outside gene matches: 5. The CDR3 is 16 amino acids. The CDR3 bases are TGTGCCAGCAGTTCGGTCGGGACTAGCGGGTACAATGAGCAGTTCTTC. Protein product: CASSSVGTSGYNEQFF.

The count of this clone is one. The chain has TRBV11-3 and TRBJ2-3, with D tentatively TRBD1 (7 bases). Per the germline V gene, CDR1 is SGHNT and CDR2 is YENEEA. The CDR3 is 15 amino acids. The V gene lost 3 bases and the J gene lost 5 bases, with 15 bases spanning the gap. CDR3 bases: TGTGCCAGCAGCTTCTCAGGGGGAGCGGGAGATACGCAGTATTTT. Its protein is CASSFSGGAGDTQYF.

The chain has TRBV29-1 and TRBJ2-3; D might be TRBD2 (6 bases). The germline CDR1 and CDR2 sequences are SQVTM and ANQGSEA. V was trimmed by 4 bases and J by 5 bases, leaving 19 bases between them. The CDR3 sequence is 15 residues long. The CDR3 coding sequence is TGCAGCGTTGCGGGGGTGATGGGGTGGGGAGATACGCAGTATTTT. It yields the protein CSVAGVMGWGDTQYF.

This clone has only a few counts. Other DNA sequences in the sample encode the same CDR3. The chain combines TRBV12-3 or TRBV12-4 with TRBJ1-1; D is uncertain. Trimming left V 1 base short and J 2 bases short, with 5 bases between. The CDR3 runs to 13 residues. DNA for the CDR3: TGTGCCAGCAGTTTAGGAGGTAACACTGAAGCTTTCTTT. It codes for CASSLGGNTEAFF.

The chain carries TRBV10-3 and TRBJ2-1, with 10 bases that match TRBD2. The ends lost 0 bases at V and 7 bases at J; junction bases unmatched: 9. CDR1 and CDR2 from the germline V gene are ENHRY and SYGVKD. The CDR3 covers 17 residues. CDR3 in amino acids: CAISESSGRADYNEQFF. The CDR3 nucleotides are TGTGCCATCAGTGAGTCAAGCGGGAGGGCCGATTATAATGAGCAGTTCTTC.

This rearrangement joins TRBV11-3 to TRBJ2-7; unclear D gene. Germline values: CDR1 SGHNT, CDR2 YENEEA. This CDR3 contains 16 residues. Trimming removed 1 base from V and 2 bases from J, with 15 bases in between. CDR3 in DNA: TGTGCCAGCAGCTTAGGCCTCGGTACTGCGACCTACGAGCAGTACTTC. As protein: CASSLGLGTATYEQYF.

The J gene is TRBJ1-1, the V gene TRBV7-9; the D gene is possibly TRBD1 (5 bases). This CDR3 spans 15 amino acids. V gave up 1 base and J gave up 3 bases, with 12 bases separating them. Germline V lookup: CDR1 SEHNR, CDR2 FQNEAQ (reference sequence). CDR3 in amino acids: CASSLGQLDDTEAFF. The CDR3 nucleotides are TGTGCCAGCAGCTTAGGACAGTTGGACGACACTGAAGCTTTCTTT.

This clone was recorded once. The chain has TRBV18 and TRBJ1-2, with 8 positions matching TRBD1. After removal of 0 bases from V and 4 bases from J, the junction contained 1 base not matched to a gene. The length of the CDR3 is 14 residues. Per the germline V gene, CDR1 is KGHSH and CDR2 is LQKENI. The CDR3 region has the DNA TGTGCCAGCTCACCACCGGGGACAGGCTATGGCTACACCTTC. This encodes CASSPPGTGYGYTF.

The chain employs TRBV7-2 and TRBJ1-5; D unclear. There are 13 residues in the CDR3. The V end was cut by 1 base, the J end by 5 bases, with 6 bases between. CDR1 is SGHTA, CDR2 FQGNSA, per germline. The CDR3, as DNA: TGTGCCAGCAGCTTAGGACAAGATCAGCCCCAGCATTTT. It translates to CASSLGQDQPQHF.

The V call is TRBV7-9, the J call TRBJ1-5; maybe TRBD1 (6 bases). The CDR3 runs 15 residues. Germline lookup yields CDR1 SEHNR and CDR2 FQNEAQ (reference sequence). Trimming shortened V by 4 bases and J by 1 base, and 11 bases separated the two germline ends. For the CDR3, the DNA is TGTGCCAGCAGCTCGCGGACAGAGAGCAATCAGCCCCAGCATTTT. Translation gives CASSSRTESNQPQHF.

V gene TRBV7-9 combines with J gene TRBJ1-4; the match to TRBD1 covers 7 bases. Germline V lookup: CDR1 SEHNR, CDR2 FQNEAQ (reference sequence). The CDR3 is 15 amino acids. V gave up 5 bases and J gave up 10 bases; unmatched junction bases: 13. The DNA for the CDR3 is TGTGCCAGCAGCCCAGTTGAGGGGGCGCGCGGAAAACTGTTTTTT. It translates to CASSPVEGARGKLFF.

The genes are TRBV9 and TRBJ2-7; 9 bases fit TRBD1. The CDR3 length is 15 residues. Per the germline V gene, CDR1 is SGDLS and CDR2 is YYNGEE. The trim removed 8 bases at V and 3 bases at J, leaving 12 bases unmatched. CDR3 sequence reads: CASSRSGTGIYEQYF. The CDR3 bases are TGTGCCAGTTCCCGTTCCGGGACAGGGATCTACGAGCAGTACTTC.